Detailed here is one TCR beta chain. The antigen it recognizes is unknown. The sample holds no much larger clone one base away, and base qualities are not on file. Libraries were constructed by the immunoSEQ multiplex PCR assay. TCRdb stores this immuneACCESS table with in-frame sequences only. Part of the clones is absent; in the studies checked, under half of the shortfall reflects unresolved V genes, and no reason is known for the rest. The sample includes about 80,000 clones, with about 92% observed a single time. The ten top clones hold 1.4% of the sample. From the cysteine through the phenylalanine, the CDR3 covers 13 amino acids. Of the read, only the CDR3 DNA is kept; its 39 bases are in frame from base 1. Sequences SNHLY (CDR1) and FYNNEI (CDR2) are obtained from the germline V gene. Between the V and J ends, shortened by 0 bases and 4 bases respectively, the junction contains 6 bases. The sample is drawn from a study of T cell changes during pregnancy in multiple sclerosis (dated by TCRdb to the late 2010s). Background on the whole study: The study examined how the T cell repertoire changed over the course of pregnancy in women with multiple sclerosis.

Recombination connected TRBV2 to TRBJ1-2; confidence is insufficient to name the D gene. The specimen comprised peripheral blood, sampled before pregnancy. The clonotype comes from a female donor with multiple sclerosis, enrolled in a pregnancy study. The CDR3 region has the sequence CASSEAQTYGYTF. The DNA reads TGTGCCAGCAGTGAAGCACAGACCTATGGCTACACCTTC. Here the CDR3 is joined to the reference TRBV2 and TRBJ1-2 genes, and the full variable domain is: EPEVTQTPSHQVTQMGQEVILRCVPISNHLYFYWYRQILGQKVEFLVSFYNNEISEKSEIFDDQFSVERPDGSNFTLKIRSTKLEDSAMYFCASSEAQTYGYTFGSGTRLTVV.